These T cell receptor beta chains were read from a single sample in a study of shared clonotypes between healthy human individuals. Measured with immunoSEQ multiplex PCR; TCRdb has only the in-frame clones, and not every one. The repertoire holds around 1,000,000 clones, 77% seen once, with about 0.94% in the top ten. The specimen sequenced was memory CD4+ T cells from PBMCs. These receptor sequences come from a man younger than 35 in good health. Some clones in this sample may be carry-over from other donors' samples. Both conserved end residues are part of each CDR3. D genes are given only for firm matches. Size is stated for part of the rows, as once, few or many counts, or as a class when the clone is expanded.

d_call: NA; clone_size: NA; cdr3_length: 13; j_call: TRBJ1-2; v_call: TRBV13; cdr3_nt: TGTGCCAGCAGCGTTAGGGGGATGTATGGCTACACCTTC; cdr3_aa: CASSVRGMYGYTF
d_call: TRBD1; clone_size: NA; cdr3_length: 12; j_call: TRBJ2-7; v_call: TRBV29-1; cdr3_nt: TGCAGCGCTGGACAGGGGGAATACGAGCAGTACTTC; cdr3_aa: CSAGQGEYEQYF
d_call: TRBD2; clone_size: NA; cdr3_length: 17; j_call: TRBJ2-4; v_call: TRBV2; cdr3_nt: TGTGCCAGCAGTCGGGAGGCGGGAGGGTTGGGCAAAAACATTCAGTACTTC; cdr3_aa: CASSREAGGLGKNIQYF
d_call: TRBD1; clone_size: NA; cdr3_length: 14; j_call: TRBJ2-5; v_call: TRBV2; cdr3_nt: TGTGCCAGCAGTGAATTACAGGGGGGTGAGACCCAGTACTTC; cdr3_aa: CASSELQGGETQYF
d_call: TRBD2; clone_size: few; cdr3_length: 17; j_call: TRBJ2-5; v_call: TRBV9; cdr3_nt: TGTGCCAGCAGCGTAGGCCTAGCGGGAGGGTCAGGAGAGACCCAGTACTTC; cdr3_aa: CASSVGLAGGSGETQYF
d_call: TRBD2; clone_size: few; cdr3_length: 15; j_call: TRBJ2-7; v_call: TRBV28; cdr3_nt: TGTGCCAGCAGTGGCAGCGGGAGGAGCTCCTACGAGCAGTACTTC; cdr3_aa: CASSGSGRSSYEQYF
d_call: NA; clone_size: NA; cdr3_length: 14; j_call: TRBJ2-7; v_call: TRBV10-3; cdr3_nt: TGTGCCATCAGTGGCGGGTCAGGCCGATACGAGCAGTACTTC; cdr3_aa: CAISGGSGRYEQYF
d_call: NA; clone_size: NA; cdr3_length: 14; j_call: TRBJ1-1; v_call: TRBV28; cdr3_nt: TGTGCCAGCAGTTTAGAGGGCGGTCTAGCTGAAGCTTTCTTT; cdr3_aa: CASSLEGGLAEAFF
d_call: NA; clone_size: NA; cdr3_length: 17; j_call: TRBJ1-2; v_call: TRBV19; cdr3_nt: TGTGCCAGCAGCGGGTTCGAGGAGAGCACTTCTAACTATGGCTACACCTTC; cdr3_aa: CASSGFEESTSNYGYTF
d_call: TRBD2; clone_size: NA; cdr3_length: 12; j_call: TRBJ2-3; v_call: TRBV28; cdr3_nt: TGTGCCAGCAGGTCCCTAGCGGGGGTCGGGTATTTT; cdr3_aa: CASRSLAGVGYF
d_call: NA; clone_size: NA; cdr3_length: 15; j_call: TRBJ2-1; v_call: TRBV7-9; cdr3_nt: TGTGCCAGCAGCTTCTCAGGCGGTGCCTACAATGAGCAGTTCTTC; cdr3_aa: CASSFSGGAYNEQFF
d_call: NA; clone_size: NA; cdr3_length: 15; j_call: TRBJ2-7; v_call: TRBV28; cdr3_nt: TGTGCCAGCAACCCCTTCTCATCAGGGTCCTACGAGCAGTACTTC; cdr3_aa: CASNPFSSGSYEQYF
d_call: NA; clone_size: once; cdr3_length: 14; j_call: TRBJ2-3; v_call: TRBV19; cdr3_nt: TGTGCCAGTAGTATAGAAAGATTTGGCGGGACGCAGTATTTT; cdr3_aa: CASSIERFGGTQYF
d_call: TRBD1; clone_size: NA; cdr3_length: 15; j_call: TRBJ1-3; v_call: TRBV7-9; cdr3_nt: TGTGCCAGCAGCTTAACAGGGGTAGCCGGAAACACCATATATTTT; cdr3_aa: CASSLTGVAGNTIYF
d_call: TRBD1; clone_size: NA; cdr3_length: 15; j_call: TRBJ1-2; v_call: TRBV5-5; cdr3_nt: TGTGCCAGCAACCCTGTGGGACAGGGTCCCTATGGCTACACCTTC; cdr3_aa: CASNPVGQGPYGYTF
d_call: NA; clone_size: NA; cdr3_length: 18; j_call: TRBJ1-5; v_call: TRBV28; cdr3_nt: TGTGCCAGCAGTTTAGTCGGACAGCTGATTAATAGCAATCAGCCCCAGCATTTT; cdr3_aa: CASSLVGQLINSNQPQHF
d_call: NA; clone_size: NA; cdr3_length: 16; j_call: TRBJ2-3; v_call: TRBV27; cdr3_nt: TGTGCCAGCAGTTTGGGAGGCCTACCACTCACAGATACGCAGTATTTT; cdr3_aa: CASSLGGLPLTDTQYF
d_call: NA; clone_size: NA; cdr3_length: 11; j_call: TRBJ2-5; v_call: TRBV20-1; cdr3_nt: TGCAGTGCTAGGACCCAAGAGACCCAGTACTTC; cdr3_aa: CSARTQETQYF
d_call: NA; clone_size: NA; cdr3_length: 14; j_call: TRBJ2-2; v_call: TRBV29-1; cdr3_nt: TGCAGCGTCCGGGGGAGGCTGAACACCGGGGAGCTGTTTTTT; cdr3_aa: CSVRGRLNTGELFF
d_call: NA; clone_size: NA; cdr3_length: 15; j_call: TRBJ1-1; v_call: TRBV5-1; cdr3_nt: TGCGCCAGCAGCCAATTCGGGGCGGTGAACACTGAAGCTTTCTTT; cdr3_aa: CASSQFGAVNTEAFF
d_call: NA; clone_size: NA; cdr3_length: 15; j_call: TRBJ2-4; v_call: TRBV27; cdr3_nt: TGTGCCAGCAGTCCATCGATTAGCCGGGACTTGCCCCAGTACTTC; cdr3_aa: CASSPSISRDLPQYF
d_call: NA; clone_size: NA; cdr3_length: 15; j_call: TRBJ1-2; v_call: TRBV28; cdr3_nt: TGTGCCAGCGATTCCGGGACACCAGCTAACTATGGCTACACCTTC; cdr3_aa: CASDSGTPANYGYTF
d_call: NA; clone_size: few; cdr3_length: 13; j_call: TRBJ2-3; v_call: TRBV7-7; cdr3_nt: TGTGCCAGCAGCTACGCTAGCACAGATACGCAGTATTTT; cdr3_aa: CASSYASTDTQYF
d_call: NA; clone_size: few; cdr3_length: 13; j_call: TRBJ1-4; v_call: TRBV30; cdr3_nt: TGTGCCTGGAGCCTAGAGGGTGGGGAAAAACTGTTTTTT; cdr3_aa: CAWSLEGGEKLFF
d_call: TRBD2; clone_size: NA; cdr3_length: 15; j_call: TRBJ2-3; v_call: TRBV9; cdr3_nt: TGTGCCAGCAGCGTTAGCGGGAGTGCGCCAGATACGCAGTATTTT; cdr3_aa: CASSVSGSAPDTQYF
d_call: NA; clone_size: NA; cdr3_length: 13; j_call: TRBJ1-1; v_call: TRBV11-2; cdr3_nt: TGTGCCAGCAGCTTAGGTCGCAACACTGAAGCTTTCTTT; cdr3_aa: CASSLGRNTEAFF
d_call: NA; clone_size: NA; cdr3_length: 15; j_call: TRBJ2-7; v_call: TRBV7-8; cdr3_nt: TGTGCCAGCAGCTTACAGGGGGGTTCCTCCTACGAGCAGTACTTC; cdr3_aa: CASSLQGGSSYEQYF
d_call: NA; clone_size: few; cdr3_length: 11; j_call: TRBJ1-1; v_call: TRBV6-1; cdr3_nt: TGTGCCAGCAGTGATTTGGGGCTAGCTTTCTTT; cdr3_aa: CASSDLGLAFF
d_call: NA; clone_size: once; cdr3_length: 15; j_call: TRBJ1-5; v_call: TRBV28; cdr3_nt: TGTGCCAGCAGTTTATCCAGGGGAATCGGTCAGCCCCAGCATTTT; cdr3_aa: CASSLSRGIGQPQHF
d_call: NA; clone_size: NA; cdr3_length: 14; j_call: TRBJ1-1; v_call: TRBV7-9; cdr3_nt: TGTGCCAGCAGTCCCCGCAGGGAGGTCACTGAAGCTTTCTTT; cdr3_aa: CASSPRREVTEAFF
d_call: NA; clone_size: NA; cdr3_length: 17; j_call: TRBJ2-1; v_call: TRBV7-2; cdr3_nt: TGTGCCAGCAGCGGGGGACTGGGCCTTAGCTCCTACAATGAGCAGTTCTTC; cdr3_aa: CASSGGLGLSSYNEQFF
d_call: NA; clone_size: NA; cdr3_length: 16; j_call: TRBJ2-3; v_call: TRBV19; cdr3_nt: TGTGCCAGTAGTATCGGGGAGGGGGCCCCCACAGATACGCAGTATTTT; cdr3_aa: CASSIGEGAPTDTQYF
d_call: TRBD1; clone_size: NA; cdr3_length: 15; j_call: TRBJ1-1; v_call: TRBV18; cdr3_nt: TGTGCCAGCTCACCACCAAACAGGGGAAACACTGAAGCTTTCTTT; cdr3_aa: CASSPPNRGNTEAFF
d_call: NA; clone_size: NA; cdr3_length: 15; j_call: TRBJ2-5; v_call: TRBV9; cdr3_nt: TGTGCCAGCAGCGTAGGAGGGACCTTAGGCGAGACCCAGTACTTC; cdr3_aa: CASSVGGTLGETQYF
d_call: NA; clone_size: NA; cdr3_length: 12; j_call: TRBJ1-2; v_call: TRBV6-6; cdr3_nt: TGTGCCAGCGAGCAGGGTCACTATGGCTACACCTTC; cdr3_aa: CASEQGHYGYTF
d_call: NA; clone_size: NA; cdr3_length: 17; j_call: TRBJ2-7; v_call: TRBV30; cdr3_nt: TGTGCCTGGAGCGAAAAAATTAGGAGGGCCTCTCTCTACGAGCAGTACTTC; cdr3_aa: CAWSEKIRRASLYEQYF
d_call: TRBD2; clone_size: NA; cdr3_length: 16; j_call: TRBJ2-1; v_call: TRBV5-1; cdr3_nt: TGCGCCAGCAGCCCCCTGGCGGGAGGAGTTGGAAATGAGCAGTTCTTC; cdr3_aa: CASSPLAGGVGNEQFF